This T cell receptor beta chain was sequenced during a study of human T cells and chemical hapten exposure. V lost 5 bases and J 0 bases, leaving 13 bases between the germline ends. This CDR3 comprises 16 residues. The germline V gene encodes CDR1 SGHTA and CDR2 FQGNSA. This clonotype was counted many times. What it binds is not known. Time point described: patch test 1, 2 weeks after DPC sensitization. Treatment described: therapeutic diphenylcyclopropenone sensitization with weekly scalp DPC. For the library, individual cDNA molecules each received unique molecular identifiers. One entry per CDR3 protein results from TCRdb running MiXCR on the RACE reads. The repertoire holds around 71,000 distinct CDR3 sequences, with around 10% as singletons. Study-wide points: Significantly more large CDR3 similarity clusters were formed by expanded TCRs than by controls.

This sequence joins TRBV7-2 and TRBJ1-4; D might be TRBD1 (5 bases). This receptor was identified in a woman aged 40-49 years with alopecia areata. Some clones in this sample may be carry-over from other donors' samples. The sample here was whole blood, taken in connection with sensitization to the hapten diphenylcyclopropenone (DPC). CDR3 loop: CASSRRGGSTNEKLFF. The CDR3 bases are TGTGCCAGCAGCCGTCGTGGGGGATCAACTAATGAAAAACTGTTTTTT.